Listed below are T cell receptor beta chains from one sample, sequenced in a study of T cells in Graves' hyperthyroidism and ophthalmopathy. TCRdb re-called the multiplex PCR reads with MiXCR, one entry per CDR3 protein. The profile shows hundreds of thousands of distinct CDR3 sequences, roughly 37% of them singletons. The sample taken for sequencing was blood. The receptors stem from a man younger than 35 with Graves' hyperthyroidism. CDR3s leave out the opening cysteine and the closing phenylalanine or tryptophan.

J gene | V gene | CDR3 protein
TRBJ1-1 | TRBV19 | ASSIQGADTEAF
TRBJ1-2 | TRBV20-1 | SAWGQGGGYT
TRBJ2-2 | TRBV7-9 | ASTDDTGELF
TRBJ2-7 | TRBV10-2 | ASSESLTYEQY
TRBJ1-6 | TRBV7-9 | ASSPGAGTVRSPLH
TRBJ2-3 | TRBV20-1 | SVLPAGANTDTQY
TRBJ1-5 | TRBV12-3/TRBV12-4 | ASSWTVSNQPQH
TRBJ2-5 | TRBV20-1 | SARDTGKETQY
TRBJ2-5 | TRBV2 | ASSKGLSETQY
TRBJ2-5 | TRBV7-9 | ASSSPGTSGRAAETQY
TRBJ2-7 | TRBV7-9 | ASSFTQSTFYEQY
TRBJ2-5 | TRBV10-3 | PISESNGGVETQY
TRBJ2-7 | TRBV6-5 | ASSVKGASYEQY
TRBJ1-4 | TRBV7-8 | ATSWDRANEKLF
TRBJ2-2 | TRBV7-9 | ASSLGGWAGELF
TRBJ2-7 | TRBV29-1 | SVRGTGVWYEQY
TRBJ2-2 | TRBV7-2 | ASSLGLQMGGELL
TRBJ1-6 | TRBV25-1 | ASSLSRQNSPLH
TRBJ1-1 | TRBV5-1 | ASSFAGHTEAF
TRBJ2-2 | TRBV20-1 | SARRLGQGGYTGELF
TRBJ1-2 | TRBV2 | ASDGGNGYT
TRBJ2-2 | TRBV12-3/TRBV12-4 | ASSIKLAGTGELF
TRBJ1-6 | TRBV7-8 | ASSFSTGLNSPLH
TRBJ2-5 | TRBV19 | AHGRRETQY
TRBJ1-2 | TRBV4-1 | ASSQEDGGSYT
TRBJ2-5 | TRBV20-1 | SAPGGGETQY
TRBJ1-3 | TRBV5-6 | ASRGTDGNTIY
TRBJ2-7 | TRBV7-6 | ASSLALGAGSYEQY
TRBJ2-7 | TRBV28 | ATSDGYYEQY
TRBJ1-2 | TRBV19 | ASRWDRGRGYT
TRBJ2-5 | TRBV7-2 | ASSLETGAQETQY
TRBJ2-5 | TRBV11-1 | ASAGTSGETQY
TRBJ1-1 | TRBV5-1 | ASSGTENTEAF
TRBJ1-1 | TRBV2 | ASSDTGTEAF
TRBJ2-7 | TRBV12-3/TRBV12-4 | ASGLPVWCSDEQY
TRBJ1-2 | TRBV5-5 | ATAGGQGNYGYT
TRBJ1-6 | TRBV7-2 | ASSLLITQGGSPLH
TRBJ2-2 | TRBV5-1 | ASSLGGQNTGELF
TRBJ2-5 | TRBV4-3 | ASSQGQGETQY
TRBJ1-3 | TRBV14 | ASSQAQGRGNTIY
TRBJ2-5 | TRBV2 | ASSLFTGTDKETQY
TRBJ1-1 | TRBV25-1 | ASSGSEVTF
TRBJ1-6 | TRBV12-3/TRBV12-4 | ASSLNDNSPLH
TRBJ2-7 | TRBV7-8 | ASSLVLSSYEQY
TRBJ1-6 | TRBV10-2 | ASLKSGQGNSPLH
TRBJ1-5 | TRBV6-5 | ASRATGAGNQPQH
TRBJ1-5 | TRBV12-3/TRBV12-4 | ASSQLVVSASLQH
TRBJ1-1 | TRBV19 | ATGQGAVDTEAF
TRBJ1-1 | TRBV2 | ASQGWMNTEAF
TRBJ1-1 | TRBV11-2 | ASSPFDYTEAF
TRBJ1-5 | TRBV9 | ASSVEGQGDNQPQH
TRBJ1-1 | TRBV4-3 | ASSQVETEAF
TRBJ2-3 | TRBV29-1 | SVGTGPSTDTQY
TRBJ1-2 | TRBV9 | ASSQDEGLWGYT
TRBJ2-5 | TRBV7-6 | ASNPEGTPDSSLVTQY